One and the same sample provided the 26 T cell receptor beta chains below, sequenced in a study of T-cell reconstitution after alpha-beta-depleted transplantation in children. This sample's TCRbeta library carried unique molecular identifier barcodes. TCRdb independently ran MiXCR on the PCR reads; one entry per CDR3 protein. This sample has around 450,000 distinct CDR3 sequences; 43% occur once, and the top ten carry approximately 25%. This material consisted of PBMCs, taken before TCRalphabeta/CD19-depleted stem cell transplant. The receptors stem from a girl aged 2 to 10 with aplastic anemia, due to receive a stem cell transplant.

CDR3 sequence: CSARDGAGAPGEQYF. The DNA for the CDR3 is TGCAGTGCTAGAGATGGAGCGGGAGCCCCAGGCGAGCAGTACTTC. This chain connects TRBV20-1 to TRBJ2-7; 8 nucleotides line up with TRBD2. Germline trimming cut 0 bases from V and 6 bases from J; bases unmatched to any gene: 10. CDR1 is DFQATT and CDR2 is SNEGSKA in the germline V gene (reference sequence). The CDR3 totals 15 residues.

The V call is TRBV10-1, the J call TRBJ2-7; D is perhaps TRBD1 or TRBD2 (5 bases each). CDR1 is WNHNN, CDR2 SYGVQD, per germline (reference sequence). CDR3 length: 14 amino acids. V gave up 3 bases and J gave up 5 bases, with 14 bases separating them. CDR3 bases: TGCGCCAGCAGTGACCGGGGCATCCGTGACGAGCAGTACTTC. Translating gives CASSDRGIRDEQYF.

The rearrangement links TRBV12-3 or TRBV12-4 to TRBJ1-3, with D perhaps matching TRBD1 (6 bases). V was clipped by 5 bases and J by 0 bases, with 11 bases between them. This CDR3 is built from 15 residues. The CDR3 is CASSRDTLSGNTIYF. The CDR3 DNA sequence: TGTGCCAGCAGTCGGGACACTCTCTCTGGAAACACCATATATTTT.

The chain uses TRBV7-2 and TRBJ2-1, with 12 bases that match TRBD2. After removal of 1 base from V and 8 bases from J, the junction contained 3 bases not matched to a gene. Germline-derived CDR1 and CDR2 are SGHTA and FQGNSA. The length of the CDR3 is 15 residues. CDR3 nucleotide sequence: TGTGCCAGCAGCTTAGTTCTAGCGGGGGGGGATGAGCAGTTCTTC. Translating gives CASSLVLAGGDEQFF.

This rearrangement joins TRBV7-6 to TRBJ2-2; tentatively, D is TRBD1 (6 bases). Trimming stripped 4 bases from V and 4 bases from J, with 16 bases between. From germline, CDR1 is SGHVS and CDR2 FNYEAQ. The CDR3 totals 16 residues. In DNA form, the CDR3 reads TGTGCCAGCAGCTCATATATCGGGACACCCACCGGGGAGCTGTTTTTT. It translates to CASSSYIGTPTGELFF. Filled out from reference TRBV7-6 and TRBJ2-2, the complete variable domain reads GAGVSQSPRYKVTKRGQDVALRCDPISGHVSLYWYRQALGQGPEFLTYFNYEAQQDKSGLPNDRFSAERPEGSISTLTIQRTEQRDSAMYRCASSSYIGTPTGELFFGEGSRLTVL.

There are many counts of this clonotype. The genes are TRBV7-2 and TRBJ1-1; TRBD1 might be the D (5 bases). The CDR3 consists of 13 residues. V lost 5 bases and J 3 bases, leaving 10 bases between the germline ends. CDR1 SGHTA and CDR2 FQGNSA come from the germline V gene. As DNA, the CDR3 is TGTGCCAGCAGCACGACAGTGGACACTGAAGCTTTCTTT. Translation: CASSTTVDTEAFF.

This clonotype has only one observation. V is TRBV3-1 and J is TRBJ2-7; TRBD1 agrees at 10 bases. The CDR3 totals 14 residues. CDR1 and CDR2 from the germline V gene are LGHDT and YNNKEL (reference sequence). Losses at the gene ends were 6 bases for V and 7 bases for J; bases not matched to a gene: 9. The CDR3 region has the DNA TGTGCCAGCAGGAGCGACAGGGGGCCTGGGGAGCAGTACTTC. It specifies CASRSDRGPGEQYF.

This chain joins TRBV5-1 and TRBJ2-5; D remains unclear. The V end lost 0 bases, the J end lost 1 base, and 10 bases lay between the germline ends. Germline V CDR1 and CDR2: SGHRS, YFSETQ. The CDR3 has 15 residues. In nucleotides, the CDR3 is TGCGCCAGCAGCTTGGTCGTAGGGCCCCAAGAGACCCAGTACTTC. Its translation: CASSLVVGPQETQYF.

This clonotype was counted between two and nine times. The chain recombines TRBV6-6 with TRBJ1-5; TRBD1 matches at 7 bases. This CDR3 has 13 residues. The germline V gene has CDR1 MNHNY and CDR2 SVGAGI (reference sequence). Germline trimming cut 5 bases from V and 6 bases from J; bases unmatched to any gene: 4. This CDR3 is CASSRQGGQPQHF. CDR3 bases: TGTGCCAGCAGTCGACAGGGCGGTCAGCCCCAGCATTTT.

This chain uses TRBV28 with TRBJ1-5; D not certain. V lost 6 bases and J lost 6, with 9 bases in between. This CDR3 has 12 residues. CDR1 is MDHEN, CDR2 SYDVKM, per germline. CDR3 sequence (DNA): TGTGCCAGCAGGGGGTACGGTCAGCCCCAGCATTTT. Translation gives CASRGYGQPQHF.

The rearrangement joins TRBV20-1 to TRBJ2-1; D uncertain. CDR1 is DFQATT and CDR2 is SNEGSKA in the germline V gene (reference sequence). Between the trimmed V and J ends, which lost 4 bases and 5 bases, there was a span of 12 bases. The CDR3 length is 13 residues. CDR3 amino acids: CSATTVADNEQFF. The CDR3 nucleotides read TGCAGTGCTACTACCGTCGCCGACAATGAGCAGTTCTTC.

The V and J genes are TRBV7-9 and TRBJ1-3; 10 bases align to TRBD1. Germline CDR1 reads SEHNR; CDR2 reads FQNEAQ (reference sequence). This CDR3 has 16 residues. V was clipped by 4 bases and J by 9 bases; unmatched bases: 12. The CDR3 here is CASSSSDRGQGGTIYF. CDR3 sequence (DNA): TGTGCCAGCAGCTCCTCCGACAGGGGGCAAGGCGGCACCATATATTTT.

This clonotype came up once. The chain joins TRBV15 to TRBJ1-1; D is ambiguous. CDR3 length: 14 residues. V dropped 5 bases and J dropped 1 base, with 11 bases sitting between them. In germline, CDR1 is LNHNV, CDR2 YYDKDF (reference sequence). The CDR3 sequence is CATSAQSENTEAFF. The CDR3 DNA is TGTGCCACCAGCGCGCAGTCTGAGAACACTGAAGCTTTCTTT. The full variable domain, completed using reference TRBV15 and TRBJ1-1, is DAMVIQNPRYQVTQFGKPVTLSCSQTLNHNVMYWYQQKSSQAPKLLFHYYDKDFNNEADTPDNFQSRRPNTSFCFLDIRSPGLGDTAMYLCATSAQSENTEAFFGQGTRLTVV.

As to this clonotype: Compared with germline, one end of the junction differs, possibly owing to a read error. J is TRBJ2-3 and V is TRBV7-3, with D perhaps TRBD2 (7 bases). The germline V gene encodes CDR1 SGHTA and CDR2 FQGTGA. CDR3 length: 15 residues. The CDR3 DNA reads TGTGCCGGCAGCGCCCGGGGGGCCCGGACAGATACGCAGTATTTT. It yields the protein CAGSARGARTDTQYF.

This clonotype was counted only a few times. V and J are TRBV12-3 or TRBV12-4 and TRBJ1-3; D is uncertain. This CDR3 spans 11 amino acids. Trimming cost V 6 bases and J 9 bases, with 9 bases left between them. The CDR3 region is CASRRLGTIYF. In nucleotides, the CDR3 is TGTGCCAGCAGACGTCTTGGCACCATATATTTT.

This clonotype was recorded only once. The gene calls are TRBV15 and TRBJ1-1; no reliable D call. The germline gives CDR1 LNHNV, CDR2 YYDKDF (reference sequence). Trimming removed 3 bases from V and 0 bases from J, with 5 bases in between. This CDR3 spans 13 amino acids. In DNA form, the CDR3 reads TGTGCCACCAGCAGGGAGTTGAACACTGAAGCTTTCTTT. Protein sequence: CATSRELNTEAFF.

This clonotype was seen ten or more times. The V and J genes are TRBV20-1 and TRBJ2-7; 8 bases match TRBD1. The CDR3 extends over 13 amino acids. The germline V gene has CDR1 DFQATT and CDR2 SNEGSKA (reference sequence). The junction had 11 bases not matched to a gene; V was cut back by 6 bases and J by 7 bases. CDR3 coding DNA: TGCAGTGCCCGACAGGGGACCAGATGGGAGCAGTACTTC. Encoded protein: CSARQGTRWEQYF.

The J gene is TRBJ2-1, the V gene TRBV11-1, with D tentatively TRBD1 (5 bases). The V and J ends lost 4 bases and 8 bases respectively, with 12 bases between them. Per germline, CDR1 SGHAT and CDR2 FQDESV (reference sequence). The CDR3 has 13 amino acids. The CDR3 sequence is CASSSIRVDEQFF. In nucleotides, the CDR3 is TGTGCCAGCAGCTCGATCAGGGTGGATGAGCAGTTCTTC.

The V gene is TRBV6-1, the J gene TRBJ1-4; no definite D call. This CDR3 region has 13 residues. The V end was cut by 4 bases, the J end by 8 bases, with 11 bases between. Germline V gene data show CDR1 as MNHNS and CDR2 as SASEGT. The CDR3 loop is CASSASGREKLFF. The CDR3 nucleotides are TGTGCCAGCAGTGCCTCGGGCCGCGAAAAACTGTTTTTT.

This clonotype was observed a few times. The V gene is TRBV6-1, the J gene TRBJ2-1, with 7 bases identical to TRBD2. From germline, CDR1 is MNHNS and CDR2 SASEGT. The CDR3 is made up of 18 amino acids. With 1 base clipped from V and 3 bases from J, the junction kept 12 bases outside the gene matches. The CDR3, as DNA: TGTGCCAGCAGTGAAGGGTTAGGCTGGCGGGAGCGCTACAATGAGCAGTTCTTC. Protein product: CASSEGLGWRERYNEQFF.

This clonotype was counted at least ten times. V usage is TRBV11-2 and J usage is TRBJ2-5; 11 bases match TRBD2. The J segment lost 3 bases and the V segment lost 6 bases, leaving 9 bases of the junction unmatched. The CDR3 has 16 residues. CDR1 is SGHAT and CDR2 is FQNNGV in the germline V gene. The CDR3 spells CASSRALTSGKETQYF. In DNA form, the CDR3 reads TGTGCCAGCAGTCGGGCGTTGACTAGCGGGAAAGAGACCCAGTACTTC.

The chain links TRBV7-9 to TRBJ1-1; D ambiguous. Germline V CDR1 and CDR2: SEHNR, FQNEAQ (reference sequence). Between the trimmed V and J ends, which lost 2 bases and 4 bases, there was a span of 11 bases. The CDR3 runs 14 residues. The CDR3 region is CASSLKSTGTEAFF. The CDR3 bases are TGTGCCAGCAGCTTAAAGTCCACGGGCACTGAAGCTTTCTTT.

The chain recombines TRBV7-3 with TRBJ2-1, with TRBD2 matching 10 bases. CDR1 SGHTA and CDR2 FQGTGA come from the germline V gene. This CDR3 has 15 amino acids. The V and J ends lost 6 bases and 9 bases, in that order; junction bases with no gene match: 11. The CDR3 sequence is CASSRAGGPGSEQFF. CDR3 bases: TGTGCCAGCAGTAGAGCGGGAGGGCCGGGTAGTGAGCAGTTCTTC.

The chain employs TRBV20-1 and TRBJ1-2; 7 positions match TRBD1. The CDR3 consists of 14 residues. J gave up 4 bases and V 1 base, and 6 bases lay outside the gene matches. CDR1 is DFQATT, CDR2 SNEGSKA, per germline (reference sequence). The CDR3 loop reads CSARGRGDTYGYTF. For the CDR3, the DNA is TGCAGTGCTAGAGGCAGGGGGGATACCTATGGCTACACCTTC.

The J gene is TRBJ2-5, the V gene TRBV15, with D perhaps TRBD1 or TRBD2 (6 bases each). The CDR3 totals 13 residues. The germline gives CDR1 LNHNV, CDR2 YYDKDF (reference sequence). V lost 4 bases, J lost 3 bases, and 9 bases lay in between. The CDR3 DNA sequence: TGTGCCACCAGCATTAGGGGGGAAGAGACCCAGTACTTC. Its translation: CATSIRGEETQYF.

This clonotype was seen repeatedly, ten times or more. The junction departs from the called germline gene at one end, perhaps through a read error. V and J are TRBV5-1 and TRBJ2-5; D remains unclear. The germline V gene encodes CDR1 SGHRS and CDR2 YFSETQ. The CDR3 sequence is 11 residues long. CDR3 region: CASSVGEAQYF. The DNA for the CDR3 is TGCGCCAGCAGCGTCGGAGAGGCCCAGTACTTC.